This T cell receptor (beta chain) was profiled in a study of sequential checkpoint blockade in melanoma. Study context: Arm A got nivolumab then ipilimumab; arm B the reverse, 1:1.

CDR1 SGHDT and CDR2 YYEEEE come from the germline V gene. The CDR3 extends over 14 amino acids. Trimming shortened V by 4 bases and J by 4 bases, and 12 bases separated the two germline ends. The protocol was immunoSEQ multiplex PCR, while the TCRdb copy is restricted to in-frame clones and leaves out a portion. This table holds 35,000 to 40,000 clones, about nine tenths found once. Treatment here: randomized to nivolumab then ipilimumab (arm A) or the reverse (arm B). The clonotype was recovered from a human donor with melanoma. The chain uses TRBV5-6 and TRBJ2-1; tentatively, D is TRBD1 (6 bases). This specimen consisted of CD8+ T cells sorted from blood (inferred from file names), obtained from a patient given nivolumab and ipilimumab in sequence. The CDR3, as DNA: TGTGCCAGCAGCACCCGGGACACGTACAATGAGCAGTTCTTC. It specifies CASSTRDTYNEQFF.